The rows below give T cell receptor beta chains drawn from one sample of a study of blood T cell repertoires in COVID-19. Repertoires were generated with immunoSEQ multiplex PCR, while TCRdb's copy carries only in-frame clones and drops some. The profile shows a few hundred thousand clones, around 90% of them singletons. The sequenced sample consisted of PBMCs or T cells enriched from blood (not recorded which). Receptor source: a man aged 30 to 45 who had been exposed to COVID-19. Each CDR3 is given with its conserved first and last residue. Fields, in order: clone size, D gene, V gene, J gene, CDR3 DNA, CDR3 protein. D genes are given only for firm matches. Only part of the rows carry a size: once, few, many, or a class if the clone is expanded.

abundance: NA; d_gene: NA; v_gene: TRBV9; j_gene: TRBJ1-1; CDR3nt: TGTGCCAGCAGCCGAGGTACTTGGGACACTGAAGCTTTCTTT; CDR3aa: CASSRGTWDTEAFF
abundance: few; d_gene: TRBD1; v_gene: TRBV6-5; j_gene: TRBJ2-5; CDR3nt: TGTGCCAGCAGTTACTCGACAGGGGGTTCGGAGACCCAGTACTTC; CDR3aa: CASSYSTGGSETQYF
abundance: NA; d_gene: NA; v_gene: TRBV7-8; j_gene: TRBJ1-3; CDR3nt: TGTGCCAGCAGCTTATTCAGGGATTACTCTGGAAACACCATATATTTT; CDR3aa: CASSLFRDYSGNTIYF
abundance: NA; d_gene: TRBD2; v_gene: TRBV5-1; j_gene: TRBJ2-1; CDR3nt: TGCGCCAGCAGCTTGGGTGCGGGGGGGCCGTATGAGCAGTTCTTC; CDR3aa: CASSLGAGGPYEQFF
abundance: NA; d_gene: TRBD2; v_gene: TRBV12-5; j_gene: TRBJ2-2; CDR3nt: TGTGCTAGTGGTTTGCCCGGGGGGACGAACACCGGGGAGCTGTTTTTT; CDR3aa: CASGLPGGTNTGELFF
abundance: once; d_gene: TRBD1; v_gene: TRBV5-1; j_gene: TRBJ1-1; CDR3nt: TGCGCCAGCAGAGTACCGGGACAGGCTCTTTTTGAAGCTTTCTTT; CDR3aa: CASRVPGQALFEAFF
abundance: NA; d_gene: NA; v_gene: TRBV5-1; j_gene: TRBJ2-2; CDR3nt: TGCGCCAGCAGCCCGGACAGAGGAGGAACCGGGGAGCTGTTTTTT; CDR3aa: CASSPDRGGTGELFF
abundance: NA; d_gene: NA; v_gene: TRBV2; j_gene: TRBJ1-4; CDR3nt: TGTGCCAGCACCCAAAGAGGGGGACCTAATGAAAAACTGTTTTTT; CDR3aa: CASTQRGGPNEKLFF
abundance: few; d_gene: TRBD2; v_gene: TRBV2; j_gene: TRBJ2-3; CDR3nt: TGTGCCGCAGAAAGCGGGGGGGGTACAGATACGCAGTATTTT; CDR3aa: CAAESGGGTDTQYF
abundance: NA; d_gene: NA; v_gene: TRBV10-1; j_gene: TRBJ1-1; CDR3nt: TGCGCCAGCAGTGAGTCGATGGGCAGGGGTGAAGCTTTCTTT; CDR3aa: CASSESMGRGEAFF
abundance: NA; d_gene: TRBD2; v_gene: TRBV7-2; j_gene: TRBJ2-7; CDR3nt: TGTGCCAGCAGCGCTCGGCCTACGGGGGGCGAGCAGTACTTC; CDR3aa: CASSARPTGGEQYF
abundance: once; d_gene: NA; v_gene: TRBV19; j_gene: TRBJ1-1; CDR3nt: TGTGCCAGTAGAGGACTGGGGAACACTGAAGCTTTCTTT; CDR3aa: CASRGLGNTEAFF
abundance: NA; d_gene: TRBD2; v_gene: TRBV18; j_gene: TRBJ2-1; CDR3nt: TGTGCCAGCTCACCACCATTGACTAGCGGGGTTAGCTCCTACAATGAGCAGTTCTTC; CDR3aa: CASSPPLTSGVSSYNEQFF
abundance: NA; d_gene: NA; v_gene: TRBV9; j_gene: TRBJ2-7; CDR3nt: TGTGCCAGCAGCCCCCCCGAGGAGGACGATGGGCACGAGCAGTACTTC; CDR3aa: CASSPPEEDDGHEQYF
abundance: NA; d_gene: TRBD1; v_gene: TRBV6-5; j_gene: TRBJ1-2; CDR3nt: TGTGCCAGCAACCCTCGGACAGGGGCGATGTCGGGCTACACCTTC; CDR3aa: CASNPRTGAMSGYTF
abundance: NA; d_gene: NA; v_gene: TRBV19; j_gene: TRBJ2-3; CDR3nt: TGTGCCAGTAGTATAGGGCCCGGAGGTGGGGATACGCAGTATTTT; CDR3aa: CASSIGPGGGDTQYF
abundance: NA; d_gene: NA; v_gene: TRBV19; j_gene: TRBJ2-2; CDR3nt: TGTGCCAGTCAGAACACCGGGGAGCTGTTTTTT; CDR3aa: CASQNTGELFF
abundance: NA; d_gene: TRBD2; v_gene: TRBV4-1; j_gene: TRBJ2-7; CDR3nt: TGCGCCAGCAGCCAAGGGGGACTAGCCTCCTACGAGCAGTACTTC; CDR3aa: CASSQGGLASYEQYF
abundance: NA; d_gene: TRBD2; v_gene: TRBV27; j_gene: TRBJ2-1; CDR3nt: TGTGCCAGCATCCTAACCGGGACTAGCGGGGGGTATGAGCAGTTCTTC; CDR3aa: CASILTGTSGGYEQFF
abundance: NA; d_gene: TRBD2; v_gene: TRBV11-3; j_gene: TRBJ2-2; CDR3nt: TGTGCCAGCAAGCCAGCGGGGGGGCCCGGGGAGCTGTTTTTT; CDR3aa: CASKPAGGPGELFF
abundance: NA; d_gene: TRBD1; v_gene: TRBV4-1; j_gene: TRBJ2-7; CDR3nt: TGCGCCAGCAGCCATGACGGGACAGCGAAAGGCTGGGAGCAGTACTTC; CDR3aa: CASSHDGTAKGWEQYF
abundance: NA; d_gene: NA; v_gene: TRBV27; j_gene: TRBJ1-2; CDR3nt: TGTGCCAGCAGAGTAAATGGGGGGGGTGGCTACACCTTC; CDR3aa: CASRVNGGGGYTF
abundance: NA; d_gene: NA; v_gene: TRBV18; j_gene: TRBJ2-7; CDR3nt: TGTGCCAGCTCAATAGGAGGGGGCTCTTACGAGCAGTACTTC; CDR3aa: CASSIGGGSYEQYF
abundance: NA; d_gene: TRBD1; v_gene: TRBV2; j_gene: TRBJ1-1; CDR3nt: TGTGCCAGCAGTCCCCGACAGGGGATGAACACTGAAGCTTTCTTT; CDR3aa: CASSPRQGMNTEAFF
abundance: NA; d_gene: NA; v_gene: TRBV30; j_gene: TRBJ2-5; CDR3nt: TGTGCCTGGAGCGGGCTGGGAGGAGAGACCCAGTACTTC; CDR3aa: CAWSGLGGETQYF
abundance: NA; d_gene: NA; v_gene: TRBV15; j_gene: TRBJ2-1; CDR3nt: TGTGCCACCAGCAGAGCTAGACTAGAGTTCGTAGAGCAGTTCTTC; CDR3aa: CATSRARLEFVEQFF
abundance: NA; d_gene: NA; v_gene: TRBV7-2; j_gene: TRBJ2-3; CDR3nt: TGTGCCAGCAGCTTAGGCGGGGTTAGTACAGATACGCAGTATTTT; CDR3aa: CASSLGGVSTDTQYF
abundance: NA; d_gene: TRBD2; v_gene: TRBV11-3; j_gene: TRBJ2-3; CDR3nt: TGTGCCAGCACCCTAGAAAAGCGGGGGGGCCGTCCTACGCAGTATTTT; CDR3aa: CASTLEKRGGRPTQYF
abundance: NA; d_gene: TRBD2; v_gene: TRBV12-5; j_gene: TRBJ2-3; CDR3nt: TGTGCTAGTGCCCCGGGGGGACTAGCGCGACACACAGATACGCAGTATTTT; CDR3aa: CASAPGGLARHTDTQYF
abundance: once; d_gene: NA; v_gene: TRBV6-5; j_gene: TRBJ1-1; CDR3nt: TGTGCCAGCAGTCTGGGGGACTTTGAGGCTGCTTTCTTT; CDR3aa: CASSLGDFEAAFF
abundance: NA; d_gene: TRBD1; v_gene: TRBV9; j_gene: TRBJ1-6; CDR3nt: TGTGCCAGCAGCGTGGGGACAGAAAGTTCACCCCTCCACTTT; CDR3aa: CASSVGTESSPLHF
abundance: NA; d_gene: NA; v_gene: TRBV5-6; j_gene: TRBJ2-7; CDR3nt: TGTGCCAGCAGCTTGGCCCTCGAGCAGTACTTC; CDR3aa: CASSLALEQYF
abundance: NA; d_gene: NA; v_gene: TRBV21-1; j_gene: TRBJ1-4; CDR3nt: TGTGCCAGCAGCAAAGCTGGTGGCAGGGGGCCGGTAAAACTGTTTTTT; CDR3aa: CASSKAGGRGPVKLFF
abundance: NA; d_gene: NA; v_gene: TRBV4-1; j_gene: TRBJ2-7; CDR3nt: TGCGCCAGCAGCCAAGACAGGGAAATTAACTACGAGCAGTACTTC; CDR3aa: CASSQDREINYEQYF
abundance: NA; d_gene: NA; v_gene: TRBV21-1; j_gene: TRBJ2-3; CDR3nt: TGTGCCAGCCCCCGAAGCCGACAGGGCGCAGATACGCAGTATTTT; CDR3aa: CASPRSRQGADTQYF
abundance: NA; d_gene: NA; v_gene: TRBV7-9; j_gene: TRBJ2-5; CDR3nt: TGTGCCAGCAGCTTAGGAAGGGGCGGACGACAGACCCAGTACTTC; CDR3aa: CASSLGRGGRQTQYF
abundance: NA; d_gene: TRBD1; v_gene: TRBV12-3/TRBV12-4; j_gene: TRBJ2-3; CDR3nt: TGTGCCAGCCTCGGGACAGGGAGGAATACGCAGTATTTT; CDR3aa: CASLGTGRNTQYF
abundance: NA; d_gene: TRBD1; v_gene: TRBV7-9; j_gene: TRBJ1-2; CDR3nt: TGTGCCAGCAGTGGGACAGGGGGGTTCTATGGCTACACCTTC; CDR3aa: CASSGTGGFYGYTF
abundance: NA; d_gene: TRBD2; v_gene: TRBV6-1; j_gene: TRBJ2-1; CDR3nt: TGTGCCAGCAGTGAAGCGGGCGGGGGGGCCTACAATGAGCAGTTCTTC; CDR3aa: CASSEAGGGAYNEQFF
abundance: NA; d_gene: TRBD1; v_gene: TRBV7-9; j_gene: TRBJ1-1; CDR3nt: TGTGCCAGCAGCTTAACCCCACAGGGGGCAAATGAAGCTTTCTTT; CDR3aa: CASSLTPQGANEAFF
abundance: NA; d_gene: TRBD2; v_gene: TRBV7-2; j_gene: TRBJ2-2; CDR3nt: TGTGCCAGCAGCTTTTTCCCGGGGGGGGCCGGGGAGCTGTTTTTT; CDR3aa: CASSFFPGGAGELFF
abundance: NA; d_gene: NA; v_gene: TRBV7-9; j_gene: TRBJ2-1; CDR3nt: TGTGCCAGCAGCGCGGGATCCTCCTACAATGAGCAGTTCTTC; CDR3aa: CASSAGSSYNEQFF
abundance: NA; d_gene: TRBD1; v_gene: TRBV20-1; j_gene: TRBJ1-2; CDR3nt: TGCAGTGCTAGTCCCACGACAGGGAACTATGGCTACACCTTC; CDR3aa: CSASPTTGNYGYTF
abundance: NA; d_gene: NA; v_gene: TRBV12-3/TRBV12-4; j_gene: TRBJ1-1; CDR3nt: TGTGCCAGCAGTACAATGAACACTGAAGCTTTCTTT; CDR3aa: CASSTMNTEAFF
abundance: NA; d_gene: TRBD1; v_gene: TRBV4-1; j_gene: TRBJ2-2; CDR3nt: TGCGCCAGCCTCCCAGCCGGACAGGGAAGGAGGGAGCTGTTTTTT; CDR3aa: CASLPAGQGRRELFF
abundance: NA; d_gene: TRBD2; v_gene: TRBV4-2; j_gene: TRBJ2-1; CDR3nt: TGTGCCAGCAGCCAAGGGGGCGGGGGAACCTTGAATGAGCAGTTCTTC; CDR3aa: CASSQGGGGTLNEQFF
abundance: NA; d_gene: TRBD1; v_gene: TRBV24-1; j_gene: TRBJ1-1; CDR3nt: TGTGCCACCAGTGATGGCAACCTCCGGGACAGGGCGGGCACTGAAGCTTTCTTT; CDR3aa: CATSDGNLRDRAGTEAFF
abundance: NA; d_gene: NA; v_gene: TRBV3-1/TRBV3-2; j_gene: TRBJ1-3; CDR3nt: TGTGCCACCGGAGGGCCCCAATCTGGAAACACCATATATTTT; CDR3aa: CATGGPQSGNTIYF